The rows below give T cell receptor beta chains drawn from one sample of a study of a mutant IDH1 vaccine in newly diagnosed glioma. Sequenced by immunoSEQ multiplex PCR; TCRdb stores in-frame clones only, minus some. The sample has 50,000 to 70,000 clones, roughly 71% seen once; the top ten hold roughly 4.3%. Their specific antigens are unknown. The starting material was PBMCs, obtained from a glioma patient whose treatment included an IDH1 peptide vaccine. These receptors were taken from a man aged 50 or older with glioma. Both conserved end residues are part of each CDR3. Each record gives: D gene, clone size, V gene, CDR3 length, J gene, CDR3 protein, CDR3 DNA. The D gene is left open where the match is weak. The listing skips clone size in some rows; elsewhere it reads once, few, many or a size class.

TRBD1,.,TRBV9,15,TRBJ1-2,CASSVGGQGAAGYTF,TGTGCCAGCAGCGTAGGGGGACAGGGGGCGGCTGGCTACACCTTC
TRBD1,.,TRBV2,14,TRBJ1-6,CASILDRGNSPLHF,TGTGCCAGCATACTGGACAGGGGGAATTCACCCCTCCACTTT
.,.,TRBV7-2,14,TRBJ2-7,CASSLVGRAYEQYF,TGTGCCAGCAGCTTAGTCGGCCGCGCCTACGAGCAGTACTTC
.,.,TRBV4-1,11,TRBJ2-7,CASSQRGEQYF,TGCGCCAGCAGCCAGCGGGGCGAGCAGTACTTC
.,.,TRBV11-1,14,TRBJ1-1,CASSATGSNTEAFF,TGTGCCAGCAGCGCCACGGGTTCGAACACTGAAGCTTTCTTT
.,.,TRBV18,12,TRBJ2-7,CASSPAGNEQYF,TGTGCCAGCTCACCAGCAGGGAACGAGCAGTACTTC
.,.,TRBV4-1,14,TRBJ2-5,CASSQGKLQETQYF,TGCGCCAGCAGCCAAGGGAAACTACAAGAGACCCAGTACTTC
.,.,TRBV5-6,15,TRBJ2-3,CASSLGGGLTDTQYF,TGTGCCAGCAGCTTGGGTGGGGGCCTTACAGATACGCAGTATTTT
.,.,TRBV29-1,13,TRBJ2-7,CSGQGLGDYEQYF,TGCAGCGGTCAGGGCCTCGGCGACTACGAGCAGTACTTC
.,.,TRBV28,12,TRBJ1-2,CASSRDSYGYTF,TGTGCCAGCAGTCGAGACTCTTATGGCTACACCTTC
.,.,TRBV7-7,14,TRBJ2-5,CASSSDTGGETQYF,TGTGCTAGCAGCTCGGACACCGGGGGAGAGACCCAGTACTTC
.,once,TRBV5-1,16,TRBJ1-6,CASSLGPREPGSPLHF,TGCGCCAGCAGCTTGGGACCTCGAGAACCAGGATCACCCCTCCACTTT
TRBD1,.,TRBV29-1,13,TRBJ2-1,CSVSGTGFNEQFF,TGCAGCGTCTCCGGGACAGGGTTCAATGAGCAGTTCTTC